This passage covers 18 T cell receptor beta chains from one sample sequenced in a study of CD8 T cells in ankylosing spondylitis. Points from the study as a whole: Blood of patients with ankylosing spondylitis appeared to be characterized by a TCR beta motif of eight highly homologous variants.

TCRdb passed the 5' RACE reads through MiXCR, listing each CDR3 protein once. The data hold approximately 500,000 distinct CDR3 sequences, with 10% to 15% observed a single time. Antigens for these TCRs are unknown. The sequencing input was blood, either unsorted or a sorted T cell fraction (not recorded which). These receptors were taken from a male donor with ankylosing spondylitis.

With respect to this clonotype: The germline gene is not matched at one end of the junction; a read error may be the cause. CDR3 sequence (DNA): TGCAGTGCTAGCGTAGAGTGGGCGGGAGCCAAAAACATTCGGTACTTC. The encoded protein is CSASVEWAGAKNIRYF. The J gene is TRBJ2-4, the V gene TRBV20-1, with 7 bases identical to TRBD2. Germline CDR1 DFQATT, CDR2 SNEGSKA (reference sequence). CDR3 length: 16 residues.

This clonotype was counted a few times. The chain carries TRBV7-9 and TRBJ2-5; no clear D. The CDR3 has 15 amino acids. The germline V and J ends were trimmed by 3 bases and 5 bases, with 16 bases remaining between them. Germline V gene sequence: CDR1 SEHNR, CDR2 FQNEAQ (reference sequence). The CDR3 DNA reads TGTGCCAGCAGCTTGTCTCGTCGCCGAGTGGAGACCCAGTACTTC. It codes for CASSLSRRRVETQYF.

The chain carries TRBV20-1 and TRBJ2-1, with TRBD2 matching over 7 bases. The V and J ends lost 1 base and 9 bases, in that order; junction bases with no gene match: 6. The CDR3 extends over 13 amino acids. Germline assignment: CDR1 DFQATT and CDR2 SNEGSKA (reference sequence). Here the CDR3 DNA reads TGCAGTGCTAGAGTGGCGGGAGTGGGTGAGCAGTTCTTC. It is translated as CSARVAGVGEQFF.

This clonotype was observed a few times. The chain links TRBV24-1 to TRBJ2-1, with D unresolved. The V gene's germline CDR1 is KGHDR and CDR2 SFDVKD. The CDR3 totals 16 residues. V lost 5 bases to trimming and J lost 0 bases, with 13 bases between them. The CDR3 here is CATSGKAVSSYNEQFF. In DNA, the CDR3 is TGTGCCACCAGTGGGAAGGCGGTAAGCTCCTACAATGAGCAGTTCTTC.

V is TRBV11-2 and J is TRBJ2-5, with D uncertain. The V end lost 3 bases, the J end lost 5 bases, and 10 bases lay between the germline ends. The CDR3 loop spans 13 amino acids. Germline CDR1 reads SGHAT; CDR2 reads FQNNGV. The CDR3: CASSFGLSETQYF. DNA of the CDR3: TGTGCCAGCAGCTTTGGGCTTTCGGAGACCCAGTACTTC.

This clonotype appeared a single time. V is TRBV11-3 and J is TRBJ1-2; D gene ambiguous. The ends were cut back, 1 base at V and 6 bases at J, with 6 bases in the middle. This CDR3 contains 12 residues. Germline V gene data show CDR1 as SGHNT and CDR2 as YENEEA. CDR3 amino acids: CASSLVGNGYTF. CDR3 DNA sequence: TGTGCCAGCAGCTTAGTGGGCAATGGCTACACCTTC.

This clonotype was seen more than once but under ten times. The chain recombines TRBV5-1 with TRBJ2-3; D ambiguous. The CDR3 has 12 amino acids. Germline V gene lookup returns CDR1 SGHRS and CDR2 YFSETQ. V lost 4 bases and J 6 bases, leaving 9 bases between the germline ends. The CDR3 protein is CASSRGWDTQYF. Written as DNA, the CDR3 is TGCGCCAGCAGCCGAGGTTGGGATACGCAGTATTTT.

The chain links TRBV11-2 to TRBJ2-1; TRBD2 matches 14 bases. The junction had 5 bases not matched to a gene; V was cut back by 1 base and J by 9 bases. Germline V CDR1 and CDR2: SGHAT, FQNNGV. The CDR3 covers 16 residues. CDR3 coding DNA: TGTGCCAGCAGCTTAGGTCCGGGACTAGCGGGAGTTGAGCAGTTCTTC. Translation gives CASSLGPGLAGVEQFF. Complete variable domain (other parts from reference TRBV11-2 and TRBJ2-1): EAGVAQSPRYKIIEKRQSVAFWCNPISGHATLYWYQQILGQGPKLLIQFQNNGVVDDSQLPKDRFSAERLKGVDSTLKIQPAKLEDSAVYLCASSLGPGLAGVEQFFGPGTRLTVL.

This clonotype was found once. This chain connects TRBV4-1 to TRBJ1-5, with TRBD1 matching over 8 bases. CDR3 length: 16 residues. From germline, CDR1 is MGHRA and CDR2 YSYEKL. V lost 0 bases and J lost 7; bases outside the gene matches: 8. The DNA of the CDR3 is TGCGCCAGCAGCCAAGATCCAACAGGGGGACGACAGCCCCAGCATTTT. Protein product: CASSQDPTGGRQPQHF.

This clonotype came up a few times. V and J are TRBV27 and TRBJ2-6; 11 nucleotides align to TRBD2. The length of the CDR3 is 19 residues. With V trimmed by 4 bases and J by 2 bases, 10 bases remained unmatched. Looked up from germline, CDR1 is MNHEY and CDR2 is SMNVEV (reference sequence). This CDR3 reads CASSSGLAGPQPGANVLTF. In DNA, the CDR3 is TGTGCCAGCAGTTCCGGACTAGCGGGCCCACAGCCTGGGGCCAACGTCCTGACTTTC.

This clonotype was seen at least ten times. This chain uses TRBV4-1 with TRBJ2-2; D ambiguous. CDR1 and CDR2 (germline): MGHRA, YSYEKL. V was trimmed by 0 bases and J by 8 bases, leaving 22 bases between them. The length of the CDR3 is 18 residues. This chain's CDR3 is CASSQDLQDPLDGGELFF. DNA of the CDR3: TGCGCCAGCAGCCAAGATCTGCAGGACCCTTTAGATGGGGGGGAGCTGTTTTTT.

This clonotype showed up just a few times. The chain uses TRBV11-2 and TRBJ2-5; a weak D match, TRBD2 (6 bases). This CDR3 contains 14 residues. Germline V gene sequence: CDR1 SGHAT, CDR2 FQNNGV. The germline V and J ends were trimmed by 2 bases and 4 bases, with 11 bases remaining between them. The CDR3, as DNA: TGTGCCAGCAGCTTATGGGGGGACTTAGAGACCCAGTACTTC. This translates into CASSLWGDLETQYF. Drawing the rest from reference TRBV11-2 and TRBJ2-5, the complete variable domain is EAGVAQSPRYKIIEKRQSVAFWCNPISGHATLYWYQQILGQGPKLLIQFQNNGVVDDSQLPKDRFSAERLKGVDSTLKIQPAKLEDSAVYLCASSLWGDLETQYFGPGTRLLVL.

This clonotype has more than one count but fewer than ten. CDR3 residues: CAISESWTSGPTGELFF. The CDR3 bases are TGTGCCATCAGTGAGTCGTGGACTAGCGGACCCACCGGGGAGCTGTTTTTT. This chain links TRBV10-3 with TRBJ2-2, with 10 bases lining up with TRBD2. The CDR3 has 17 residues. Losses at the gene ends were 0 bases for V and 4 bases for J; bases not matched to a gene: 5. Germline CDR1 and CDR2: ENHRY and SYGVKD.

This clonotype has just a few counts. This sequence joins TRBV7-2 and TRBJ2-7; 10 nucleotides line up with TRBD1. In germline, CDR1 is SGHTA, CDR2 FQGNSA. The V gene end was trimmed by 5 bases and the J gene end by 3 bases; junction bases not matched to a gene: 4. The CDR3 totals 14 residues. CDR3 protein: CASSPGTGDYEQYV. The CDR3 bases are TGTGCCAGCAGCCCCGGGACAGGGGACTACGAGCAGTACGTC.

This clonotype was observed at least ten times. This chain links TRBV29-1 with TRBJ2-1; D remains unclear. CDR3 length: 14 residues. Germline-derived CDR1 and CDR2 are SQVTM and ANQGSEA. The V and J ends lost 7 bases and 6 bases respectively, with 19 bases between them. Here the CDR3 DNA reads TGCAGCGGGGAACGTGGCCCTGGCCCCAATGAGCAGTTCTTC. This translates into CSGERGPGPNEQFF.

This clonotype has at least ten counts. This chain links TRBV7-9 with TRBJ2-1, with a tentative D call TRBD1 (5 bases). The germline V gene has CDR1 SEHNR and CDR2 FQNEAQ (reference sequence). The CDR3 has 17 amino acids. Trimming took 0 bases from V and 2 from J, leaving 14 bases between them. This CDR3 reads CASSLARERSAYNEQFF. The CDR3 DNA reads as TGTGCCAGCAGCTTAGCCAGGGAAAGGTCTGCCTACAATGAGCAGTTCTTC.

This clonotype showed up many times. The V and J genes are TRBV12-3 or TRBV12-4 and TRBJ1-1, with D unresolved. The CDR3 loop spans 14 amino acids. V was clipped by 1 base and J by 0 bases, with 6 bases between them. In DNA form, the CDR3 reads TGTGCCAGCAGTTTAGGACGGCTGAACACTGAAGCTTTCTTT. Amino acids: CASSLGRLNTEAFF.

This clonotype was recorded at least ten times. The J gene is TRBJ1-1, the V gene TRBV29-1; tentative D call: TRBD1 (6 bases). This CDR3 has 14 amino acids. CDR1 is SQVTM, CDR2 ANQGSEA, per germline. The V gene lost 2 bases and the J gene lost 6 bases, with 16 bases spanning the gap. This CDR3 reads CSVELRQDRSEAFF. The CDR3 region has the DNA TGCAGCGTTGAACTTCGACAGGATAGGTCTGAAGCTTTCTTT.